A single sample gave rise to the 5 T cell receptor beta chains below, sequenced in a study of neurological immune-mediated disorders. In TCRdb, the 5' RACE reads were re-called with MiXCR into one record per CDR3 protein. The sample has some 43,000 distinct CDR3 sequences, 2.5% seen once. Sequencing was carried out using PBMCs. The receptor set was obtained from a man under 40 with multiple sclerosis.

This clonotype was recorded many times. The chain combines TRBV12-3 or TRBV12-4 with TRBJ2-1; D unresolved. Trimming removed 3 bases at V and 2 bases at J, with 8 bases between. The CDR3 is 14 residues long. CDR3 nucleotides: TGTGCCAGCAGTTTTAGTCCGGCCTACAATGAGCAGTTCTTC. Translation gives CASSFSPAYNEQFF.

Ten or more counts support this clonotype. The chain carries TRBV7-2 and TRBJ2-1, with TRBD2 as a possible D gene (6 bases). This CDR3 comprises 16 residues. Germline lookup yields CDR1 SGHTA and CDR2 FQGNSA. V was trimmed by 6 bases and J by 6 bases, leaving 21 bases between them. This CDR3 reads CASSPDLGTGPNEQFF. In DNA, the CDR3 is TGTGCCAGCAGTCCCGACTTAGGGACTGGCCCCAATGAGCAGTTCTTC.

This clonotype has ten or more counts. The V call is TRBV29-1, the J call TRBJ1-1; TRBD1 agrees at 9 bases. This CDR3 comprises 13 residues. With 6 bases clipped from V and 4 bases from J, the junction kept 6 bases outside the gene matches. Per germline, CDR1 SQVTM and CDR2 ANQGSEA. The CDR3 DNA is TGCAGCGTACAACAGGGGGCCTTCACTGAAGCTTTCTTT. It codes for CSVQQGAFTEAFF.

There are many counts of this clonotype. The chain recombines TRBV5-1 with TRBJ1-1, with 10 bases aligning to TRBD1. With 4 bases clipped from V and 5 bases from J, the junction kept 8 bases outside the gene matches. This CDR3 comprises 15 residues. Germline CDR1 is SGHRS and CDR2 is YFSETQ. The CDR3 nucleotides read TGCGCCAGCAGCACCGGGACAGGGGCATCGACTGAAGCTTTCTTT. This codes for CASSTGTGASTEAFF.

This clonotype was picked up many times. This chain links TRBV4-1 with TRBJ2-7; 7 nucleotides align to TRBD2. The CDR3 covers 15 residues. With 0 bases clipped from V and 2 bases from J, the junction kept 4 bases outside the gene matches. Per germline, CDR1 MGHRA and CDR2 YSYEKL. The CDR3: CASSQELAKTYEQYF. The CDR3 DNA sequence: TGCGCCAGCAGCCAAGAACTAGCGAAAACCTACGAGCAGTACTTC.